This T cell receptor (beta chain) was identified in a study of cytomegalovirus exposure and HLA in healthy donors. PCR involved 60 Vbeta and 13 Jbeta primers. Generated by immunoSEQ multiplex PCR, the TCRdb table keeps only in-frame clones and is missing some. The table shows 150,000 to 200,000 clones, with about 80% occurring only once. Study findings and constraints: An analysis done earlier found most TCR beta V segments productive about 90% or about 30% of the time. Per a later analysis, 18,000 or so TCR beta sequences showed association with HLA alleles at 0.05 false discovery rate. Judged likely to be a sequencing artifact was a cluster of highly shared sequence variants.

A note on this clone: Its specificity is not known.

The sample consisted of PBMCs. The source of this sequence is a woman in her 40s in good health and CMV-seronegative.

CDR3 sequence (DNA): TGTGCCAGTAGTATACGGACAGGGATTGCTGAAAAACTGTTTTTT. It yields the protein CASSIRTGIAEKLFF. This sequence joins TRBV19 and TRBJ1-4; 8 bases are a match to TRBD1. Per germline, CDR1 LNHDA and CDR2 SQIVND (reference sequence). CDR3 size: 15 residues. V dropped 2 bases and J dropped 7; count of bases not matched to a gene: 6.